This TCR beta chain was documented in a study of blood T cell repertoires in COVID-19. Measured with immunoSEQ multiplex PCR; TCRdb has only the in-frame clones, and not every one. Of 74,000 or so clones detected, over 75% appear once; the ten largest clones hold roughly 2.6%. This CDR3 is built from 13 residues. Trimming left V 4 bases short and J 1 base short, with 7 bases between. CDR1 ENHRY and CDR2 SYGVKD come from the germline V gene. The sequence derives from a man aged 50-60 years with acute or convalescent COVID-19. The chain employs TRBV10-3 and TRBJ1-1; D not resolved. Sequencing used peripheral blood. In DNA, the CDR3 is TGTGCCATCAGTGGTAGAGAGAACACTGAAGCTTTCTTT. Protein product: CAISGRENTEAFF.